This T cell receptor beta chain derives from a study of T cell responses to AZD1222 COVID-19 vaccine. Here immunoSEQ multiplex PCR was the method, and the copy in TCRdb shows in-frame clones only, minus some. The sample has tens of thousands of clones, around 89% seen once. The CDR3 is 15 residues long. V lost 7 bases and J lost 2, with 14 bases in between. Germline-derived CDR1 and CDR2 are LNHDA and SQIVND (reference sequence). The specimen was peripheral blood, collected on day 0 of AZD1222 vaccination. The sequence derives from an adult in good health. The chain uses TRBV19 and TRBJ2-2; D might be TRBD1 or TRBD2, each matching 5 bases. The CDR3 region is CASKGTGINTGELFF. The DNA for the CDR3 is TGTGCCAGTAAGGGGACGGGGATTAACACCGGGGAGCTGTTTTTT.